Listed here is a single T cell receptor (beta chain). Blood samples of about 2.5 ml were drawn from every donor. The sample belongs to a study of monozygotic twins with inflammatory bowel disease. Following a re-call of the 5' RACE reads, TCRdb has one entry per CDR3 protein and lacks DNA. This sample carries 150,000 or so distinct CDR3 sequences, with approximately 7.4% going to the ten biggest clones. Looked up from germline, CDR1 is ENHRY and CDR2 is SYGVKD. CDR3 length: 14 residues. The chain has TRBV10-3 and TRBJ2-1; as DNA is missing, the TRBD2 call by TCRdb cannot be tested. This sequence originates from a human donor with ulcerative colitis or Crohn's disease, or a healthy co-twin of an affected twin (not recorded which). The sequencing sample was made of blood. CDR3 residues: CAISASGGYNEQFF.